The 28 T cell receptor beta chains listed next were all sequenced from one sample in a study of T cell responses to AZD1222 COVID-19 vaccine. The repertoire was sequenced with immunoSEQ multiplex PCR; TCRdb's copy has only in-frame clones and lacks some. The table includes 75,000 to 95,000 clones, approximately 85% detected once. Sequences were derived from peripheral blood, sampled on day 0 of AZD1222 vaccination. These receptors were taken from an adult in good health.

This rearrangement joins TRBV7-2 to TRBJ2-7; unclear D gene. Deletions cut 5 bases from V and 1 base from J, with 12 bases between. The CDR3 contains 14 residues. Germline V gene sequence: CDR1 SGHTA, CDR2 FQGNSA. CDR3 loop: CASSLQARSYEQYF. The CDR3 coding sequence is TGTGCCAGCAGCCTTCAGGCCCGTTCCTACGAGCAGTACTTC.

The V and J genes are TRBV5-1 and TRBJ1-6, with D possibly matching TRBD1 (5 bases). V lost 0 bases and J lost 10, with 14 bases in between. In germline, CDR1 is SGHRS, CDR2 YFSETQ. This CDR3 comprises 15 residues. The CDR3 nucleotides read TGCGCCAGCAGCTTGGACAGGACCCCCGCCTCACCCCTCCACTTT. Residues: CASSLDRTPASPLHF.

V usage is TRBV12-3 or TRBV12-4 and J usage is TRBJ1-1; the D gene is possibly TRBD1 (5 bases). The CDR3 runs to 12 residues. The V and J ends lost 6 bases and 10 bases respectively, with 15 bases between them. The CDR3 nucleotides read TGTGCCAGCAGATCCAAGGCTGGGGGAGCTTTCTTT. Its translation is CASRSKAGGAFF.

The chain joins TRBV2 to TRBJ2-1; TRBD1 or TRBD2 may be the D gene (5 bases each). The V end was cut by 2 bases, the J end by 15 bases, with 14 bases between. Looked up from germline, CDR1 is SNHLY and CDR2 is FYNNEI. The CDR3 loop spans 12 amino acids. CDR3 residues: CASSETRDRAFF. CDR3 in DNA: TGTGCCAGCAGTGAAACTCGGGACCGAGCGTTCTTC. The full variable domain, completed using reference TRBV2 and TRBJ2-1, is EPEVTQTPSHQVTQMGQEVILRCVPISNHLYFYWYRQILGQKVEFLVSFYNNEISEKSEIFDDQFSVERPDGSNFTLKIRSTKLEDSAMYFCASSETRDRAFFGPGTRLTVL.

Turning to this clone: At one of its ends the junction is not consistent with the germline gene, which may arise from a read error. This chain links TRBV19 with TRBJ2-7, with TRBD2 matching 7 bases. The length of the CDR3 is 8 residues. Germline V lookup: CDR1 LNHDA, CDR2 SQIVND (reference sequence). The CDR3 loop reads CPGGYSYF. The CDR3 nucleotides read TGCCCCGGGGGGTACTCGTACTTC.

The V call is TRBV11-2, the J call TRBJ2-7, with D possibly matching TRBD1 (6 bases). The V gene lost 5 bases and the J gene lost 1 base, with 9 bases spanning the gap. Germline loops: CDR1 SGHAT, CDR2 FQNNGV. This CDR3 spans 13 amino acids. CDR3 DNA sequence: TGTGCCAGCAGCCACGGACAGTCCTACGAGCAGTACTTC. Encoded protein: CASSHGQSYEQYF.

The V call is TRBV7-3, the J call TRBJ2-6; 8 positions agree with TRBD1. Germline CDR1 is SGHTA and CDR2 is FQGTGA. Trimming cost V 4 bases and J 2 bases; bases outside gene matches: 1. This CDR3 is 15 amino acids long. CDR3 nucleotide sequence: TGTGCCAGCAGCTCGACAGGGGCTGGGGCCAACGTCCTGACTTTC. It encodes CASSSTGAGANVLTF.

The rearrangement joins TRBV28 to TRBJ1-2; D is ambiguous. Germline CDR1 and CDR2: MDHEN and SYDVKM. This CDR3 has 14 amino acids. V lost 10 bases to trimming and J lost 0 bases, with 15 bases between them. For the CDR3, the DNA is TGTGCCATCAAACCCTTCTCAGCTAACTATGGCTACACCTTC. Its protein product is CAIKPFSANYGYTF.

The rearrangement uses TRBV7-9 and TRBJ2-2; D ambiguous. Germline CDR1 is SEHNR and CDR2 is FQNEAQ (reference sequence). Trimming took off 2 bases at V and 2 bases at J, with 6 bases between the two ends. The CDR3 has 14 residues. The chain's CDR3 is CASSLPTNTGELFF. DNA for the CDR3: TGTGCCAGCAGCTTACCAACCAACACCGGGGAGCTGTTTTTT.

The chain combines TRBV12-3 or TRBV12-4 with TRBJ1-4; 8 nucleotides align to TRBD1. V lost 5 bases and J lost 13; bases outside the gene matches: 6. The CDR3 has 12 amino acids. As DNA, the CDR3 is TGTGCCAGCAGTGCGGACAGGGTGGGACTGTTTTTT. Amino acids: CASSADRVGLFF.

V and J are TRBV28 and TRBJ1-5; D not resolved. The germline V gene has CDR1 MDHEN and CDR2 SYDVKM. CDR3 length equals 15 residues. The V end lost 5 bases, the J end lost 2 bases, and 13 bases lay between the germline ends. For the CDR3, the DNA is TGTGCCAGCAGTCCTGATCCCCCCGGCAATCAGCCCCAGCATTTT. It encodes CASSPDPPGNQPQHF.

The CDR3 spells CASSLGGVPYEQYF. The DNA of the CDR3 is TGTGCCAGCAGCTTAGGCGGGGTCCCCTACGAGCAGTACTTC. The J gene is TRBJ2-7, the V gene TRBV7-2, with D possibly TRBD2 on 6 matching bases. The CDR3 spans 14 residues. V was trimmed by 1 base and J by 2 bases, leaving 9 bases between them. Germline CDR1 SGHTA, CDR2 FQGNSA.

The V call is TRBV6-5, the J call TRBJ1-5; no reliable D call. CDR3 length: 14 residues. The germline gives CDR1 MNHEY, CDR2 SVGAGI. Trimming took 7 bases from V and 4 from J, leaving 14 bases between them. The CDR3 here is CASMGLGPNQPQHF. CDR3 bases: TGTGCCAGCATGGGCCTAGGGCCGAATCAGCCCCAGCATTTT.

This clone came up once. The V call is TRBV28, the J call TRBJ1-6; D is uncertain. CDR1 MDHEN and CDR2 SYDVKM come from the germline V gene. The CDR3 runs to 12 residues. The V gene lost 3 bases and the J gene lost 9 bases, with 6 bases spanning the gap. CDR3 nucleotides: TGTGCCAGCAGTTTGTTAAGTTCACCCCTCCACTTT. It encodes CASSLLSSPLHF.

Concerning this clone itself: The junction does not match germline at one end; this may be a read error. The gene calls are TRBV6-2 or TRBV6-3 and TRBJ2-7; 9 bases align to TRBD2. CDR1 is MNHEY, CDR2 SVGEGT, per germline. This CDR3 is built from 12 residues. The CDR3 loop reads CASSYNLAGFNF. In nucleotides, the CDR3 is TGTGCCAGCAGTTACAACCTAGCGGGGTTTAACTTC.

Only one count was recorded for this clone. The V and J genes are TRBV4-3 and TRBJ2-2; TRBD2 aligns across 13 bases. The germline V gene has CDR1 LGHNA and CDR2 YSLEER. The CDR3 totals 18 residues. The ends lost 6 bases at V and 0 bases at J; junction bases unmatched: 7. Written as DNA, the CDR3 is TGCGCCAGCAGGCGACTAGCGGGGGGCCAATCGAACACCGGGGAGCTGTTTTTT. Protein sequence: CASRRLAGGQSNTGELFF.

The rearrangement uses TRBV20-1 and TRBJ2-5, with D unclear. V gave up 4 bases and J gave up 5 bases, with 5 bases separating them. Per germline, CDR1 DFQATT and CDR2 SNEGSKA (reference sequence). This CDR3 comprises 10 residues. The CDR3 DNA follows: TGCAGTGCTATGGCGGAGACCCAGTACTTC. It yields the protein CSAMAETQYF.

The chain is built from TRBV28 and TRBJ1-1; D remains unclear. This CDR3 has 13 residues. The germline V and J ends were trimmed by 7 bases and 1 base, with 10 bases remaining between them. Germline V CDR1 and CDR2: MDHEN, SYDVKM. In nucleotides, the CDR3 is TGTGCCAGCACATTACCAAGGAACACTGAAGCTTTCTTT. As protein: CASTLPRNTEAFF.

The chain has TRBV7-2 and TRBJ2-2; possible D gene TRBD1, 5 bases. V shed 5 bases and J shed 0 bases, with 19 bases lying between them. Germline values: CDR1 SGHTA, CDR2 FQGNSA. CDR3 length: 18 amino acids. Written as DNA, the CDR3 is TGTGCCAGCAGCCGTCAGGTCGTATGGACAACGAACACCGGGGAGCTGTTTTTT. Residues: CASSRQVVWTTNTGELFF.

This chain uses TRBV7-2 with TRBJ1-6; 8 bases line up with TRBD1. The CDR3 contains 13 residues. The V gene's germline CDR1 is SGHTA and CDR2 FQGNSA. The J segment lost 8 bases and the V segment lost 8 bases, leaving 5 bases of the junction unmatched. CDR3 DNA sequence: TGTGCCAGCGGGACAGGTACGGATTCACCCCTCCACTTT. Its translation: CASGTGTDSPLHF.

Concerning this clone: A read error may produce the germline difference seen at one junction end. The rearrangement links TRBV7-7 to TRBJ1-6, with a weak D call TRBD1 (6 bases). The CDR3 length is 16 residues. The germline CDR1 and CDR2 sequences are SSHAT and FNYEAQ (reference sequence). CDR3 region: CASSPGGSIYNSPLHF. CDR3 bases: TGTGCTAGCAGCCCGGGGGGCAGCATCTATAATTCACCCCTCCACTTT.

This chain joins TRBV5-8 and TRBJ2-7, with unresolved D. Trimming left V 4 bases short and J 2 bases short, with 4 bases between. The germline V gene has CDR1 SGHTS and CDR2 YDEGEE. The CDR3 has 11 residues. Here the CDR3 DNA reads TGTGCCAGCAGCCCAGCCTACGAGCAGTACTTC. It yields the protein CASSPAYEQYF.

This clone occurred a few times. The chain recombines TRBV6-5 with TRBJ2-3, with D unclear. Between the trimmed V and J ends, which lost 0 bases and 2 bases, there was a span of 9 bases. Germline CDR1 and CDR2: MNHEY and SVGAGI. The CDR3 totals 15 residues. The CDR3 DNA is TGTGCCAGCAGTTACTCGTCAGTCCCCACAGATACGCAGTATTTT. This encodes CASSYSSVPTDTQYF.

This chain's CDR3 is CASSQQGTGTEAFF. CDR3 bases: TGTGCCAGTAGCCAACAGGGCACCGGCACTGAAGCTTTCTTT. The chain employs TRBV19 and TRBJ1-1, with D possibly being TRBD1 (6 bases). The germline gives CDR1 LNHDA, CDR2 SQIVND (reference sequence). The CDR3 runs 14 residues. With 6 bases removed from V and 4 bases from J, the gap between germline ends came to 15 bases.

The CDR3 DNA follows: TGTGCCAGCAGTTCCCCGGGTGTAGGGGCTGGTAACTATGGCTACACCTTC. Translation gives CASSSPGVGAGNYGYTF. The chain carries TRBV5-4 and TRBJ1-2; perhaps TRBD1 as D (5 bases). V was shortened by 5 bases and J by 1 base, with 21 bases between the two germline ends. The CDR3 is 17 amino acids. The germline V gene encodes CDR1 SGHNT and CDR2 YYREEE (reference sequence).

V and J are TRBV11-2 and TRBJ2-7; D gene uncertain. Germline-derived CDR1 and CDR2 are SGHAT and FQNNGV. Trimming removed 6 bases at V and 4 bases at J, with 13 bases between. The CDR3 contains 13 residues. CDR3 in amino acids: CASRFLSTYEQYF. Written as DNA, the CDR3 is TGTGCCAGCAGATTTCTATCCACTTACGAGCAGTACTTC.

Here the CDR3 DNA reads TGTGCCAGCAGCGGTCGGACTAGCGGTGTCTACGAGCAGTACTTC. Its protein is CASSGRTSGVYEQYF. This chain joins TRBV3-1 (or the pseudogene TRBV3-2) and TRBJ2-7, with 10 positions matching TRBD2. V trimming: 5 bases; J trimming: 3 bases; junction bases outside the gene matches: 7. This CDR3 comprises 15 residues. The germline gives CDR1 LGHDT, CDR2 YNNKEL (reference sequence).

This rearrangement joins TRBV7-2 to TRBJ1-1; no clear D. Per germline, CDR1 SGHTA and CDR2 FQGNSA. The V end lost 1 base, the J end lost 4 bases, and 7 bases lay between the germline ends. The CDR3 totals 13 residues. For the CDR3, the DNA is TGTGCCAGCAGCTTAGAAGCGCGCACTGAAGCTTTCTTT. Translated: CASSLEARTEAFF.